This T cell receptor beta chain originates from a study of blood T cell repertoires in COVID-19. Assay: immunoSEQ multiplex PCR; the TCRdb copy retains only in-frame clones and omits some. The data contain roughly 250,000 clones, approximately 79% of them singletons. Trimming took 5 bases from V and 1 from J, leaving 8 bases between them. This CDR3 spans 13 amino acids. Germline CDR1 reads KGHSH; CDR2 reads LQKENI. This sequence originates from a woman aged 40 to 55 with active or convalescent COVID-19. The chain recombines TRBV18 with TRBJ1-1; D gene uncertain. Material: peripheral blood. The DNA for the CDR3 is TGTGCCAGCTCATTGGGCAAGAACACTGAAGCTTTCTTT. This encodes CASSLGKNTEAFF.